This passage covers 13 T cell receptor beta chains from one sample sequenced in a study of response to subunit inactivated influenza vaccine. MiXCR was run by TCRdb on the RT-PCR reads, yielding one entry per CDR3 protein. The sample shows approximately 730,000 distinct CDR3 sequences, approximately 15% of them seen only once. The sequencing here drew on PBMCs from blood, taken 14 days before vaccination. These receptors all stem from a man aged 50 to 60 who received an inactivated influenza vaccine.

The chain has TRBV9 and TRBJ2-7; D possibly corresponds to TRBD2 (5 bases). CDR1 SGDLS and CDR2 YYNGEE come from the germline V gene. The CDR3 consists of 13 residues. With 2 bases removed from V and 3 bases from J, the gap between germline ends came to 9 bases. CDR3 in amino acids: CASSVSADYEQYF. Here the CDR3 DNA reads TGTGCCAGCAGCGTGTCAGCGGACTACGAGCAGTACTTC. The variable domain in full, completed from reference TRBV9 and TRBJ2-7, reads DSGVTQTPKHLITATGQRVTLRCSPRSGDLSVYWYQQSLDQGLQFLIQYYNGEERAKGNILERFSAQQFPDLHSELNLSSLELGDSALYFCASSVSADYEQYFGPGTRLTVT.

V gene TRBV27 combines with J gene TRBJ2-1; D remains unclear. The length of the CDR3 is 13 residues. Trimming took 2 bases from V and 7 from J, leaving 9 bases between them. The germline gives CDR1 MNHEY, CDR2 SMNVEV (reference sequence). As DNA, the CDR3 is TGTGCCAGCAGTTTAGATCGGTGGAATGAGCAGTTCTTC. Translating it yields CASSLDRWNEQFF.

At least ten counts were recorded for this clonotype. The V gene is TRBV10-3, the J gene TRBJ1-1; tentative D call: TRBD1 (5 bases). Germline CDR1 is ENHRY and CDR2 is SYGVKD. CDR3 size: 15 residues. Trimming cost V 0 bases and J 4 bases, with 12 bases left between them. CDR3 DNA: TGTGCCATCAGTGAGTCCGGGGGATCAGGCACTGAAGCTTTCTTT. Translated: CAISESGGSGTEAFF.

The V call is TRBV27, the J call TRBJ2-1; tentatively, D is TRBD1 (5 bases). The germline V gene encodes CDR1 MNHEY and CDR2 SMNVEV (reference sequence). The CDR3 extends over 13 amino acids. The V gene lost 4 bases and the J gene lost 10 bases, with 14 bases spanning the gap. This CDR3 is CASSWGRLMEQFF. As DNA, the CDR3 is TGTGCCAGCAGTTGGGGCCGACTCATGGAGCAGTTCTTC.

J is TRBJ2-7 and V is TRBV5-1; weak D call: TRBD1 (5 bases). Trimming took off 4 bases at V and 3 bases at J, with 17 bases between the two ends. This CDR3 comprises 15 residues. Germline V gene lookup returns CDR1 SGHRS and CDR2 YFSETQ. CDR3 sequence reads: CASSPGISVGYEQYF. DNA of the CDR3: TGCGCCAGCAGCCCAGGGATTTCTGTCGGCTACGAGCAGTACTTC.

There are a few counts of this clonotype. V and J are TRBV20-1 and TRBJ2-1; 13 bases line up with TRBD2. The CDR3 runs to 17 residues. J was trimmed by 4 bases and V by 1 base; bases with no gene match: 7. Germline CDR1 DFQATT, CDR2 SNEGSKA (reference sequence). CDR3 in amino acids: CSARAVTSGGRYNEQFF. The CDR3, as DNA: TGCAGTGCTAGAGCGGTGACTAGCGGGGGGAGATACAATGAGCAGTTCTTC.

This clonotype was found a few times. V usage is TRBV5-5 and J usage is TRBJ2-1, with D uncertain. This CDR3 contains 15 residues. Trimming stripped 5 bases from V and 7 bases from J, with 19 bases between. Germline values: CDR1 SGHKS, CDR2 YYEKEE (reference sequence). This CDR3 reads CASSPPPRVKNEQFF. The CDR3 nucleotides are TGTGCCAGCAGTCCCCCGCCAAGGGTAAAAAATGAGCAGTTCTTC.

The chain joins TRBV4-3 to TRBJ2-7, with D possibly being TRBD2 (6 bases). The V gene lost 1 base and the J gene lost 4 bases, with 11 bases spanning the gap. This CDR3 comprises 14 residues. CDR1 is LGHNA and CDR2 is YSLEER in the germline V gene. The CDR3 bases are TGCGCCAGCAGCCAAGGGGGGGTTGGGTACGAGCAGTACTTC. Protein: CASSQGGVGYEQYF.

This clonotype appeared a few times. The chain combines TRBV20-1 with TRBJ2-2, with 8 bases matching TRBD2. Losses at the gene ends were 0 bases for V and 0 bases for J; bases not matched to a gene: 9. Germline V gives CDR1 DFQATT, CDR2 SNEGSKA (reference sequence). CDR3 length: 18 amino acids. CDR3: CSARDLLAGRANTGELFF. CDR3 DNA: TGCAGTGCTAGAGATCTATTAGCGGGACGGGCGAACACCGGGGAGCTGTTTTTT.

V usage is TRBV20-1 and J usage is TRBJ2-1, with 12 bases aligning to TRBD2. Germline values: CDR1 DFQATT, CDR2 SNEGSKA (reference sequence). This CDR3 has 14 residues. Germline trimming cut 3 bases from V and 9 bases from J; bases unmatched to any gene: 6. CDR3: CSASFLAGGIEQFF. CDR3 bases: TGCAGTGCTAGTTTTCTAGCGGGAGGGATTGAGCAGTTCTTC.

The J gene is TRBJ2-7, the V gene TRBV7-9, with D perhaps TRBD1 (6 bases). Germline CDR1 is SEHNR and CDR2 is FQNEAQ (reference sequence). V lost 3 bases, J lost 2 bases, and 11 bases lay in between. The CDR3 runs 14 residues. The CDR3 region is CASSFGQLPYEQYF. The CDR3 DNA follows: TGTGCCAGCAGCTTTGGACAGCTACCCTACGAGCAGTACTTC.

This clonotype was recorded a few times. This sequence joins TRBV11-3 and TRBJ2-5; 11 nucleotides line up with TRBD1. The germline V gene encodes CDR1 SGHNT and CDR2 YENEEA. Unmatched junction bases numbered 5, after V lost 4 bases and J lost 4 bases. This CDR3 has 15 amino acids. Here the CDR3 DNA reads TGTGCCAGCAGCTCGGGACAGGGGGTTCGAGAGACCCAGTACTTC. Its translation is CASSSGQGVRETQYF. The full variable domain, with the rest looked up from reference TRBV11-3 and TRBJ2-5, is EAGVVQSPRYKIIEKKQPVAFWCNPISGHNTLYWYLQNLGQGPELLIRYENEEAVDDSQLPKDRFSAERLKGVDSTLKIQPAELGDSAVYLCASSSGQGVRETQYFGPGTRLLVL.

This clonotype was picked up a small number of times. This sequence joins TRBV3-1 and TRBJ1-3; no clear D. Germline V lookup: CDR1 LGHDT, CDR2 YNNKEL (reference sequence). With 2 bases removed from V and 3 bases from J, the gap between germline ends came to 14 bases. The CDR3 spans 16 residues. CDR3 protein: CASSQSSGPIGNTIYF. CDR3 coding DNA: TGTGCCAGCAGCCAATCTTCTGGGCCCATTGGAAACACCATATATTTT. Full variable domain (remainder filled in from reference TRBV3-1 and TRBJ1-3): DTAVSQTPKYLVTQMGNDKSIKCEQNLGHDTMYWYKQDSKKFLKIMFSYNNKELIINETVPNRFSPKSPDKAHLNLHINSLELGDSAVYFCASSQSSGPIGNTIYFGEGSWLTVV.